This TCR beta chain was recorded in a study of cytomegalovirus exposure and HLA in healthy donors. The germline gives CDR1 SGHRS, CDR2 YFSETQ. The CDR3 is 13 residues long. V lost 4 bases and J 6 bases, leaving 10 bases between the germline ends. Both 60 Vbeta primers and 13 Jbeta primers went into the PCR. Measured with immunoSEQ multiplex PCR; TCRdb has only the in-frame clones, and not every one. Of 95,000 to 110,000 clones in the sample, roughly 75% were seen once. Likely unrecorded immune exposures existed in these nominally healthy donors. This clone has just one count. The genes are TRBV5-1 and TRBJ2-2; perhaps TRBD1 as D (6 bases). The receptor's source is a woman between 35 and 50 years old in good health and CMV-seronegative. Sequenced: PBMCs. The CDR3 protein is CASSIQGPGELFF. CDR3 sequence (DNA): TGCGCCAGCAGCATACAGGGCCCCGGGGAGCTGTTTTTT.